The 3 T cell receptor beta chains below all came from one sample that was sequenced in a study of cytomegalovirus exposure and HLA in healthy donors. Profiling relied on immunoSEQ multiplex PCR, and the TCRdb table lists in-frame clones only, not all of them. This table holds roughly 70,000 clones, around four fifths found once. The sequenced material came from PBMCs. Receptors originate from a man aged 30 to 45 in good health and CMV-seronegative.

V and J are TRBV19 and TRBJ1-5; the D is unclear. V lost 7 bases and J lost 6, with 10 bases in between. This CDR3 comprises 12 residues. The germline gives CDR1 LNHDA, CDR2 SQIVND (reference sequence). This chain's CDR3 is CASTGSGQPQHF. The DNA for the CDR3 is TGTGCCAGTACGGGGTCAGGTCAGCCCCAGCATTTT.

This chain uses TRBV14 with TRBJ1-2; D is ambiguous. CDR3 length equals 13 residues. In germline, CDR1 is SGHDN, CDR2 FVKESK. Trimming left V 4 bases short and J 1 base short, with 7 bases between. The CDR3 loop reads CASSPAGNYGYTF. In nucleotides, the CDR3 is TGTGCCAGCAGCCCGGCGGGTAACTATGGCTACACCTTC.

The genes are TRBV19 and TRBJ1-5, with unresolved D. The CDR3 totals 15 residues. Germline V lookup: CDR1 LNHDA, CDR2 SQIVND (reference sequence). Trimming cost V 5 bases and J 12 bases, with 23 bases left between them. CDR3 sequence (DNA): TGTGCCAGTAGTGGTACCGGGAGAAGACTCGTGATCCAGCATTTT. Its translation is CASSGTGRRLVIQHF.